A selection of T cell receptor beta chains follows, all from one sample in a study of early T cells in non-severe SARS-CoV-2 infection. One entry per CDR3 protein, called by TCRdb with MiXCR from the 5' RACE reads. Of 45,000 to 55,000 distinct CDR3 sequences listed, roughly 9.8% are singletons. Sequenced: whole blood. Receptors originate from an adult who was a healthcare worker with PCR-confirmed SARS-CoV-2 infection or an uninfected control (not recorded which). The CDR3 runs from the conserved cysteine through the conserved F or W.

v_gene: TRBV7-2; j_gene: TRBJ1-2; CDR3aa: CASSLEGPGYTF
v_gene: TRBV7-9; j_gene: TRBJ2-2; CDR3aa: CASSLPSGAGVGTGELFF
v_gene: TRBV7-6; j_gene: TRBJ1-1; CDR3aa: CASSSTGMNTEAFF
v_gene: TRBV30; j_gene: TRBJ2-6; CDR3aa: CAWSVEPLGANVLTF
v_gene: TRBV2; j_gene: TRBJ2-1; CDR3aa: CASRRQGALDNEQFF
v_gene: TRBV6-1; j_gene: TRBJ1-1; CDR3aa: CASTPEGRVEAFF
v_gene: TRBV3-1; j_gene: TRBJ2-2; CDR3aa: CASSPRTGLTGELFF
v_gene: TRBV14; j_gene: TRBJ2-6; CDR3aa: CASSQDRSGANVLTF
v_gene: TRBV29-1; j_gene: TRBJ2-1; CDR3aa: CSVAGRKEQFF
v_gene: TRBV20-1; j_gene: TRBJ2-3; CDR3aa: CSARPRGATDTQYF
v_gene: TRBV7-3; j_gene: TRBJ2-2; CDR3aa: CASSSRAGGAGELFF
v_gene: TRBV28; j_gene: TRBJ1-4; CDR3aa: CASSLGVTNEKLFF
v_gene: TRBV7-8; j_gene: TRBJ2-3; CDR3aa: CATSAGAASTDTQYF
v_gene: TRBV7-9; j_gene: TRBJ1-5; CDR3aa: CASSRGSNQPQHF
v_gene: TRBV7-9; j_gene: TRBJ2-3; CDR3aa: CASSFHGESLTDTQYF
v_gene: TRBV29-1; j_gene: TRBJ2-7; CDR3aa: CSVDPPDRDSYEQYF
v_gene: TRBV10-3; j_gene: TRBJ2-7; CDR3aa: CAISLTSSGGFYEQYF
v_gene: TRBV6-5; j_gene: TRBJ1-3; CDR3aa: CASSLPAGNTIYF
v_gene: TRBV6-6; j_gene: TRBJ2-7; CDR3aa: CASSYSSRVVRSYEQYF
v_gene: TRBV7-3; j_gene: TRBJ2-3; CDR3aa: CASSFQGGGDTQYF
v_gene: TRBV27; j_gene: TRBJ1-1; CDR3aa: CASSSGTEAFF
v_gene: TRBV7-9; j_gene: TRBJ1-4; CDR3aa: CASSSDRGPEKLFF
v_gene: TRBV27; j_gene: TRBJ1-6; CDR3aa: CASRVMGNSPLHF
v_gene: TRBV29-1; j_gene: TRBJ2-3; CDR3aa: CSVEVFGDLANTQYF
v_gene: TRBV19; j_gene: TRBJ2-1; CDR3aa: CASSIALGAGTYNEQFF
v_gene: TRBV5-1; j_gene: TRBJ2-3; CDR3aa: CASSETGDTQYF
v_gene: TRBV29-1; j_gene: TRBJ1-1; CDR3aa: CSVGEGNTEAFF
v_gene: TRBV5-1; j_gene: TRBJ2-3; CDR3aa: CASSLSGTQVDTQYF
v_gene: TRBV28; j_gene: TRBJ2-1; CDR3aa: CASKRTAEQFF
v_gene: TRBV27; j_gene: TRBJ1-5; CDR3aa: CASSPWAGDNQPQHF
v_gene: TRBV7-9; j_gene: TRBJ1-4; CDR3aa: CASSFQINEKLFF
v_gene: TRBV29-1; j_gene: TRBJ2-1; CDR3aa: CSVGKYNNEQFF
v_gene: TRBV7-9; j_gene: TRBJ2-5; CDR3aa: CASTPHWDRGETQYF
v_gene: TRBV7-3; j_gene: TRBJ1-1; CDR3aa: CASSLISGPNTEAFF
v_gene: TRBV7-9; j_gene: TRBJ2-2; CDR3aa: CASTGTGPGELFF
v_gene: TRBV9; j_gene: TRBJ2-7; CDR3aa: CASSVSGATYEQYF
v_gene: TRBV20-1; j_gene: TRBJ1-2; CDR3aa: CSARGLDRLNYGYTF
v_gene: TRBV20-1; j_gene: TRBJ2-2; CDR3aa: CSASGSYGELFF
v_gene: TRBV5-6; j_gene: TRBJ2-6; CDR3aa: CASSTGLVGSGANVLTF
v_gene: TRBV13; j_gene: TRBJ2-1; CDR3aa: CASSLTGVGEQFF
v_gene: TRBV10-2; j_gene: TRBJ1-5; CDR3aa: CASSEGRDRVNQPQHF
v_gene: TRBV29-1; j_gene: TRBJ1-2; CDR3aa: CSVEFDYGYTF
v_gene: TRBV7-8; j_gene: TRBJ2-7; CDR3aa: CASRLGGLAGYEQYF
v_gene: TRBV19; j_gene: TRBJ2-5; CDR3aa: CASRLEETQYF
v_gene: TRBV7-9; j_gene: TRBJ2-1; CDR3aa: CASSLRGTDNEQFF
v_gene: TRBV12-3/TRBV12-4; j_gene: TRBJ2-5; CDR3aa: CASSSTGSRETQYF
v_gene: TRBV29-1; j_gene: TRBJ1-1; CDR3aa: CSVEASARRAEAFF
v_gene: TRBV5-1; j_gene: TRBJ2-3; CDR3aa: CASSFLASTDTQYF
v_gene: TRBV7-9; j_gene: TRBJ2-2; CDR3aa: CASSSGTSGNTGELFF
v_gene: TRBV18; j_gene: TRBJ1-1; CDR3aa: CASSPGPNTEAFF
v_gene: TRBV28; j_gene: TRBJ1-3; CDR3aa: CASSFPGGPSGNTIYF
v_gene: TRBV7-6; j_gene: TRBJ2-5; CDR3aa: CASSLGLAGEETQYF
v_gene: TRBV18; j_gene: TRBJ1-1; CDR3aa: CASSPRKKLNTEAFF
v_gene: TRBV5-4; j_gene: TRBJ2-1; CDR3aa: CASSSKRGDFHNEQFF
v_gene: TRBV12-3/TRBV12-4; j_gene: TRBJ2-5; CDR3aa: CASSNGGEETQYF
v_gene: TRBV4-1; j_gene: TRBJ1-1; CDR3aa: CASRLGQGGTEAFF
v_gene: TRBV7-3; j_gene: TRBJ2-1; CDR3aa: CASSLTHSGRANNEQFF